The 15 T cell receptor beta chains listed next were all sequenced from one sample in a study of blood T cells in healthy people across ages. Combining a sample-barcoded 5' primer with a J-beta primer mix, a second PCR ran for about 6 to 12 cycles. TCRdb passed the 5' RACE reads through MiXCR, listing each CDR3 protein once. Among 1.5 million to 2 million distinct CDR3 sequences listed, under 30% were seen once. Sequenced material: blood. Receptors were obtained from a young woman in good health.

This clonotype was detected a few times. CDR3 in amino acids: CASRGWSSYNEQFF. Written as DNA, the CDR3 is TGTGCCAGTAGGGGCTGGAGCTCCTACAATGAGCAGTTCTTC. This rearrangement joins TRBV19 to TRBJ2-1; no reliable D call. Between the trimmed V and J ends, which lost 6 bases and 0 bases, there was a span of 9 bases. From germline, CDR1 is LNHDA and CDR2 SQIVND (reference sequence). The CDR3 has 14 amino acids.

A few counts support this clonotype. V gene TRBV6-1 combines with J gene TRBJ2-3, with a weak D call TRBD1 (7 bases). The length of the CDR3 is 16 residues. The V end lost 8 bases, the J end lost 1 base, and 19 bases lay between the germline ends. Germline CDR1 is MNHNS and CDR2 is SASEGT. CDR3 DNA: TGTGCCAGCGTCAGTGTGGGCAGGGGGGGCACAGATACGCAGTATTTT. Its translation is CASVSVGRGGTDTQYF.

In regard to this clonotype: Since a much larger clone is just one base distant, this may be a read error. The chain links TRBV10-3 to TRBJ2-7; possible D gene TRBD1, 6 bases. Looked up from germline, CDR1 is ENHRY and CDR2 is SYGVKD. The CDR3 is 14 amino acids. The CDR3 protein is CAVRDLGDNYEQYF. The CDR3 DNA sequence: TGTGCCGTCAGAGACCTAGGGGACAACTACGAGCAGTACTTC.

This clonotype was seen a few times. In DNA form, the CDR3 reads TGTGCCAGCAGCAAAGGAGGAGATTTCTACTTC. This gives the protein CASSKGGDFYF. The chain uses TRBV21-1 and TRBJ2-7. TRBV21-1 is tagged as a pseudogene. The CDR3 length is 11 residues.

This clonotype was counted between two and nine times. The chain has TRBV11-2 and TRBJ2-3; 9 bases are a match to TRBD2. Looked up from germline, CDR1 is SGHAT and CDR2 is FQNNGV. The V and J ends lost 8 bases and 6 bases, in that order; junction bases with no gene match: 6. The CDR3 has 13 amino acids. The CDR3 DNA reads TGTGCCAGCTGGGCTAGCGGGGTGGATACGCAGTATTTT. As protein: CASWASGVDTQYF.

The J gene is TRBJ1-5, the V gene TRBV6-4; 7 nucleotides align to TRBD1. Germline V gene data show CDR1 as MRHNA and CDR2 as SNTAGT. CDR3 length equals 13 residues. V lost 6 bases, J lost 4 bases, and 3 bases stayed unmatched. The CDR3 coding sequence is TGTGCCAGCAGGAACAGGGGAAATCAGCCCCAGCATTTT. It specifies CASRNRGNQPQHF.

The genes are TRBV28 and TRBJ2-2, with D uncertain. V was cut by 4 bases and J by 7 bases, with 13 bases left in between. The germline V gene encodes CDR1 MDHEN and CDR2 SYDVKM. The CDR3 runs 14 residues. CDR3 sequence (DNA): TGTGCCAGCAGTTCCTCCTATAGGCACGGGGAGCTGTTTTTT. Encoded protein: CASSSSYRHGELFF. Variable domain in full (rest from reference TRBV28 and TRBJ2-2): DVKVTQSSRYLVKRTGEKVFLECVQDMDHENMFWYRQDPGLGLRLIYFSYDVKMKEKGDIPEGYSVSREKKERFSLILESASTNQTSMYLCASSSSYRHGELFFGEGSRLTVL.

The chain has TRBV12-3 or TRBV12-4 and TRBJ2-1; 10 positions match TRBD2. The CDR3 length is 15 residues. V shed 6 bases, J shed 7 bases, and the junction held 9 bases outside the gene matches. The CDR3 sequence: CASSSSSGSWNEQFF. As DNA, the CDR3 is TGTGCCAGCAGCAGTTCTAGCGGGAGCTGGAATGAGCAGTTCTTC.

V usage is TRBV7-6 and J usage is TRBJ2-2; TRBD2 matches at 14 bases. The CDR3 sequence is 19 residues long. The ends lost 0 bases at V and 3 bases at J; junction bases unmatched: 6. Germline CDR1 and CDR2: SGHVS and FNYEAQ. In DNA, the CDR3 is TGTGCCAGCAGCTTAGCCCCCGGGACTAGCGGGAGCTACACCGGGGAGCTGTTTTTT. Its translation is CASSLAPGTSGSYTGELFF. The whole variable domain, filled in from reference TRBV7-6 and TRBJ2-2, reads GAGVSQSPRYKVTKRGQDVALRCDPISGHVSLYWYRQALGQGPEFLTYFNYEAQQDKSGLPNDRFSAERPEGSISTLTIQRTEQRDSAMYRCASSLAPGTSGSYTGELFFGEGSRLTVL.

This clonotype was recorded a few times. The chain couples TRBV11-2 to TRBJ2-2; D is undetermined. Deletions cut 7 bases from V and 5 bases from J, with 11 bases between. The CDR3 runs 13 residues. The germline V gene has CDR1 SGHAT and CDR2 FQNNGV. The CDR3, as DNA: TGTGCCAGCACCCTAGGGTCTACCGGGGAGCTGTTTTTT. Protein product: CASTLGSTGELFF.

This clonotype was picked up many times. This chain connects TRBV20-1 to TRBJ2-5; D is possibly TRBD1 (6 bases). The CDR3 is 15 residues long. V was cut by 4 bases and J by 3 bases, with 18 bases left in between. CDR1 is DFQATT and CDR2 is SNEGSKA in the germline V gene (reference sequence). CDR3 sequence (DNA): TGCAGTGCTACGGAGCCAGGGGTCGGGGAAGAGACCCAGTACTTC. It encodes CSATEPGVGEETQYF.

The V call is TRBV18, the J call TRBJ1-1, with TRBD1 as a possible D gene (6 bases). The CDR3 spans 15 residues. CDR1 KGHSH and CDR2 LQKENI come from the germline V gene. V was trimmed by 1 base and J by 2 bases, leaving 11 bases between them. The CDR3 DNA sequence: TGTGCCAGCTCACCACTTCGGGACACCAACACTGAAGCTTTCTTT. Translating gives CASSPLRDTNTEAFF.

This chain links TRBV20-1 with TRBJ2-1, with TRBD2 matching over 9 bases. With V trimmed by 6 bases and J by 7 bases, 10 bases remained unmatched. Germline-derived CDR1 and CDR2 are DFQATT and SNEGSKA (reference sequence). The CDR3 spans 14 residues. Here the CDR3 DNA reads TGCAGTGCCCCTTTTAGCGGGGGTGGTAATGAGCAGTTCTTC. Amino acids: CSAPFSGGGNEQFF.

A note on this clonotype: Possible read error: a much larger clone is one base away. The gene calls are TRBV29-1 and TRBJ2-1; TRBD1 might be the D (6 bases). The CDR3 runs 12 residues. CDR1 and CDR2 (germline): SQVTM, ANQGSEA. The V end was cut by 6 bases, the J end by 10 bases, with 16 bases between. CDR3 amino acids: CSVGRGEVEQFF. In DNA, the CDR3 is TGCAGCGTCGGCAGGGGCGAGGTCGAGCAGTTCTTC.

The CDR3 bases are TGCGCCAGCAGCCAAGAAACAGGAGCGGGGGGTATAGAGACCCAGTACTTC. Its protein is CASSQETGAGGIETQYF. This sequence joins TRBV4-1 and TRBJ2-5; 9 nucleotides agree with TRBD2. Unmatched junction bases numbered 9, after V lost 0 bases and J lost 4 bases. This CDR3 has 17 amino acids. Per germline, CDR1 MGHRA and CDR2 YSYEKL.